These 22 T cell receptor beta chains were all obtained from the same sample, sequenced in a study of T cells in Graves' hyperthyroidism and ophthalmopathy. Amplification yielded TCR beta CDR3 regions, with RNA transcripts as the source. First-round RT-PCR of the TCR CDR3 relied on the HTBI primer set. One entry per CDR3 protein results from TCRdb running MiXCR on the multiplex PCR reads. This table holds about 520,000 distinct CDR3 sequences, around 24% found once. The sample taken for sequencing was blood. The receptors here all came from a woman aged 25 to 39 with Graves' ophthalmopathy.

In this sample, this clonotype turned up many times. The chain couples TRBV27 to TRBJ2-7; possible D gene TRBD2, 5 bases. V was trimmed by 3 bases and J by 5 bases, leaving 14 bases between them. Germline V gives CDR1 MNHEY, CDR2 SMNVEV (reference sequence). The CDR3 loop spans 14 amino acids. The CDR3 bases are TGTGCCAGCAGTTTTGGTCGTGGGAGAAACGAGCAGTACTTC. Translation gives CASSFGRGRNEQYF.

This clonotype has a count of ten or more. The V and J genes are TRBV6-1 and TRBJ2-7, with 8 bases lining up with TRBD2. Germline CDR1 reads MNHNS; CDR2 reads SASEGT. Germline trimming cut 6 bases from V and 6 bases from J; bases unmatched to any gene: 13. The CDR3 consists of 15 residues. The CDR3 nucleotides are TGTGCCAGCAGCCCCGGGGGACTAGGGGTGGGCGAGCAGTACTTC. The encoded protein is CASSPGGLGVGEQYF.

This clonotype was counted ten times or more. The chain recombines TRBV20-1 with TRBJ2-7, with 9 bases fitting TRBD1. Per the germline V gene, CDR1 is DFQATT and CDR2 is SNEGSKA (reference sequence). This CDR3 contains 13 residues. V gave up 3 bases and J gave up 2 bases; unmatched junction bases: 2. In DNA form, the CDR3 reads TGCAGTGCTAGGGGGGACAGGGCCTACGAGCAGTACTTC. This gives the protein CSARGDRAYEQYF.

This clonotype appeared many times. V and J are TRBV6-1 and TRBJ2-2; 8 positions agree with TRBD2. From germline, CDR1 is MNHNS and CDR2 SASEGT. The ends lost 8 bases at V and 6 bases at J; junction bases unmatched: 11. The CDR3 totals 15 residues. Here the CDR3 reads CASGTSGTWPGELFF. As DNA, the CDR3 is TGTGCCAGCGGAACTAGCGGAACGTGGCCCGGGGAGCTGTTTTTT.

In this sample, this clonotype turned up a few times. The chain carries TRBV30 and TRBJ1-1; tentative D call: TRBD1 (6 bases). Germline CDR1 GTSNPN, CDR2 SVGIG (reference sequence). The CDR3 has 14 amino acids. Trimming shortened V by 0 bases and J by 5 bases, and 13 bases separated the two germline ends. The CDR3 protein is CAWSVRYRVTEAFF. CDR3 DNA: TGTGCCTGGAGTGTACGGTACAGGGTTACTGAAGCTTTCTTT.

The chain has TRBV19 and TRBJ1-1; weak D call: TRBD1 (5 bases). Looked up from germline, CDR1 is LNHDA and CDR2 is SQIVND (reference sequence). V was trimmed by 6 bases and J by 2 bases, leaving 10 bases between them. This CDR3 is built from 13 residues. The DNA of the CDR3 is TGTGCCAGTAGAGGGGCATTTAACACTGAAGCTTTCTTT. Encoded protein: CASRGAFNTEAFF.

This clonotype was seen a handful of times. The genes are TRBV20-1 and TRBJ1-1; 7 bases align to TRBD1. Germline CDR1 DFQATT, CDR2 SNEGSKA (reference sequence). The CDR3 extends over 13 amino acids. The J segment lost 7 bases and the V segment lost 1 base, leaving 6 bases of the junction unmatched. CDR3 in DNA: TGCAGTGCTAGAGGACAGGGAAAGGTTGAAGCTTTCTTT. Translating gives CSARGQGKVEAFF.

This clonotype has more than one count but fewer than ten. The J gene is TRBJ2-7, the V gene TRBV30; D call uncertain. Germline V CDR1 and CDR2: GTSNPN, SVGIG (reference sequence). The CDR3 loop spans 11 amino acids. V was trimmed by 4 bases and J by 1 base, leaving 5 bases between them. CDR3 region: CAWTGSYEQYF. The CDR3 DNA reads as TGTGCCTGGACGGGTTCCTACGAGCAGTACTTC.

This clonotype has a count of ten or more. The chain couples TRBV7-2 to TRBJ1-3, with D unclear. The V gene's germline CDR1 is SGHTA and CDR2 FQGNSA. The CDR3 is 12 residues long. The V and J ends lost 5 bases and 2 bases respectively, with 4 bases between them. The CDR3 bases are TGTGCCAGCAGCCCTACTGGAAACACCATATATTTT. This encodes CASSPTGNTIYF.

The rearrangement links TRBV29-1 to TRBJ2-3; weak D call: TRBD2 (5 bases). CDR1 and CDR2 from the germline V gene are SQVTM and ANQGSEA. Trimming shortened V by 4 bases and J by 1 base, and 9 bases separated the two germline ends. This CDR3 is 13 amino acids long. The CDR3 spells CSVGRTRTDTQYF. CDR3 in DNA: TGCAGCGTTGGTAGGACTCGCACAGATACGCAGTATTTT.

This clonotype was observed at least ten times. The J gene is TRBJ2-7, the V gene TRBV2; D is ambiguous. Germline V gives CDR1 SNHLY, CDR2 FYNNEI. Deletions cut 6 bases from V and 2 bases from J, with 14 bases between. There are 14 residues in the CDR3. DNA of the CDR3: TGTGCCAGCAGCCCCCTGAACTTAACCTACGAGCAGTACTTC. Translated, it gives CASSPLNLTYEQYF.

The sample holds a few counts of this clonotype. This chain joins TRBV7-3 and TRBJ2-3, with D perhaps TRBD1 or TRBD2 (5 bases each). The ends were cut back, 6 bases at V and 6 bases at J, with 16 bases in the middle. This CDR3 region has 14 residues. Germline V gene lookup returns CDR1 SGHTA and CDR2 FQGTGA. The CDR3 region is CASRFGLEGDTQYF. CDR3 in DNA: TGTGCCAGCAGATTTGGGCTAGAGGGGGATACGCAGTATTTT.

This chain links TRBV5-1 with TRBJ1-1; D gene unclear. Per germline, CDR1 SGHRS and CDR2 YFSETQ. Trimming removed 0 bases at V and 3 bases at J, with 12 bases between. CDR3 length: 15 amino acids. CDR3 sequence reads: CASSLARTWDTEAFF. The CDR3 DNA sequence: TGCGCCAGCAGCTTGGCCAGGACCTGGGACACTGAAGCTTTCTTT. The full variable domain, in which reference TRBV5-1 and TRBJ1-1 provide the parts outside the CDR3, is KAGVTQTPRYLIKTRGQQVTLSCSPISGHRSVSWYQQTPGQGLQFLFEYFSETQRNKGNFPGRFSGRQFSNSRSEMNVSTLELGDSALYLCASSLARTWDTEAFFGQGTRLTVV.

This clonotype was detected many times. A read error may produce the germline difference seen at one junction end. V usage is TRBV7-7 and J usage is TRBJ2-6, with D perhaps matching TRBD2 (6 bases). CDR1 is SSHAT, CDR2 FNYEAQ, per germline (reference sequence). The CDR3 contains 15 residues. The chain's CDR3 is CASSPLEGGANVLTF. The DNA of the CDR3 is TGTGCTAGCAGCCCGTTGGAGGGTGGGGCCAACGTCCTGACTTTC.

This clonotype was recorded at least ten times. This sequence joins TRBV27 and TRBJ1-2; a weak D match, TRBD1 (5 bases). With 10 bases removed from V and 2 bases from J, the gap between germline ends came to 11 bases. Per the germline V gene, CDR1 is MNHEY and CDR2 is SMNVEV (reference sequence). The CDR3 totals 12 residues. The CDR3 DNA sequence: TGTGCCACCGGGGACGGCAACTATGGCTACACCTTC. Protein product: CATGDGNYGYTF.

The rearrangement joins TRBV18 to TRBJ1-5; 7 nucleotides agree with TRBD1. This CDR3 region has 17 residues. Losses at the gene ends were 4 bases for V and 2 bases for J; bases not matched to a gene: 11. CDR1 and CDR2 from the germline V gene are KGHSH and LQKENI. The DNA for the CDR3 is TGTGCCAGCTCACTAGGGACAGCGGGCTTTGGCAATCAGCCCCAGCATTTT. Translating it yields CASSLGTAGFGNQPQHF.

The chain couples TRBV13 to TRBJ2-7; D may correspond to TRBD1 or TRBD2 (5 bases each). V lost 3 bases to trimming and J lost 3 bases, with 15 bases between them. Germline CDR1 and CDR2: PRHDT and FYEKMQ (reference sequence). This CDR3 has 15 residues. CDR3 bases: TGTGCCAGCAGCTTGGGGACCCCACTGATCTACGAGCAGTACTTC. This encodes CASSLGTPLIYEQYF.

This clonotype has just a few counts. The gene calls are TRBV20-1 and TRBJ2-7; 10 positions match TRBD2. Germline V gives CDR1 DFQATT, CDR2 SNEGSKA (reference sequence). This CDR3 has 18 amino acids. The J segment lost 6 bases and the V segment lost 1 base, leaving 18 bases of the junction unmatched. CDR3 amino acids: CSARADLGTSVGLGEQYF. CDR3 nucleotide sequence: TGCAGTGCTAGAGCCGACCTCGGGACTAGCGTTGGTCTAGGCGAGCAGTACTTC.

This clonotype was recorded at least ten times. The chain couples TRBV4-1 to TRBJ1-3, with TRBD1 identical over 8 bases. This CDR3 has 16 amino acids. With 2 bases clipped from V and 2 bases from J, the junction kept 5 bases outside the gene matches. Germline V gene data show CDR1 as MGHRA and CDR2 as YSYEKL. The CDR3: CASSQPTGDPGNTIYF. CDR3 bases: TGCGCCAGCAGCCAACCGACAGGGGATCCTGGAAACACCATATATTTT.

This clonotype was counted at least ten times. V and J are TRBV24-1 and TRBJ1-2; perhaps TRBD1 as D (5 bases). Trimming removed 1 base at V and 8 bases at J, with 13 bases between. The CDR3 has 14 residues. Germline V gene sequence: CDR1 KGHDR, CDR2 SFDVKD. The CDR3 reads CATSDLGDPLGYTF. CDR3 nucleotide sequence: TGTGCCACCAGTGATTTAGGGGACCCGCTCGGCTACACCTTC.

The V gene is TRBV30, the J gene TRBJ1-2; 7 nucleotides match TRBD1. Germline CDR1 GTSNPN, CDR2 SVGIG (reference sequence). The CDR3 totals 14 residues. V shed 1 base, J shed 8 bases, and the junction held 10 bases outside the gene matches. The CDR3 spells CAWSDEGAKEGYTF. CDR3 DNA sequence: TGTGCCTGGAGTGATGAGGGGGCAAAGGAGGGCTACACCTTC.

The rearrangement links TRBV25-1 to TRBJ1-1; 9 positions agree with TRBD1. CDR1 MGHDK and CDR2 SYGVNS come from the germline V gene. CDR3 length: 15 residues. V dropped 1 base and J dropped 5; count of bases not matched to a gene: 5. CDR3 sequence: CASSESQGARTEAFF. As DNA, the CDR3 is TGTGCCAGCAGTGAATCACAGGGGGCACGGACTGAAGCTTTCTTT.